This TCR beta chain came from a study of blood T cell repertoires in COVID-19. Study-level information: COVID-19 samples collected from the United States, Italy and Spain covered acute and convalescent phases.

With 3 bases clipped from V and 6 bases from J, the junction kept 4 bases outside the gene matches. The CDR3 spans 13 residues. Per the germline V gene, CDR1 is KGHSH and CDR2 is LQKENI. This table comes from immunoSEQ multiplex PCR, and its TCRdb copy is limited to in-frame clones, with some not included. The sample lists roughly 250,000 clones; 85% to 95% were seen once. Sample: peripheral blood. The V gene is TRBV18, the J gene TRBJ1-2; 7 positions match TRBD1. This clonotype was sampled from a man aged 30 to 45 with COVID-19, enrolled during active disease. CDR3 DNA sequence: TGTGCCAGCTCACCCCAAGACAGGGATGGCTACACCTTC. Translated, it gives CASSPQDRDGYTF.